The present T cell receptor (beta chain) was sequenced within a study of OX40 agonist ivuxolimab in advanced cancers. Some clones are missing from TCRdb's copy, which holds only in-frame ones; the method was immunoSEQ multiplex PCR. The data contain over 50,000 clones, approximately 81% of them singletons. The source was CD4+ or CD8+ T cells sorted from blood, collected in a trial of the OX40 agonist ivuxolimab. This TCR was recovered from an adult with an advanced solid tumor such as melanoma, head and neck, liver or kidney cancer.

CDR3 residues: CASSPSFRGPEQYF. CDR3 coding DNA: TGTGCCAGCAGCCCCTCCTTTCGAGGGCCCGAGCAGTACTTC. The genes are TRBV6-6 and TRBJ2-7; perhaps TRBD2 as D (5 bases). Germline-derived CDR1 and CDR2 are MNHNY and SVGAGI (reference sequence). CDR3 length: 14 residues. V lost 6 bases and J 6 bases, leaving 18 bases between the germline ends.